This TCR beta chain appears in the sequencing data of a study of blood T cell repertoires in COVID-19. Authors' analysis steps: The authors estimated nucleated cell counts from reference gene primer amplification. Method: immunoSEQ multiplex PCR; TCRdb's copy keeps in-frame clones and lacks some. That table gives V, J and clone size, and the DNA gave D and trimming. The sample has 150,000 to 200,000 clones; about 89% are singletons. V lost 8 bases, J lost 12 bases, and 12 bases stayed unmatched. The CDR3 runs to 12 residues. The germline CDR1 and CDR2 sequences are SGHTA and FQGNSA. The J gene is TRBJ1-2, the V gene TRBV7-2; 7 bases fit TRBD1. Input material: peripheral blood. This clonotype was sampled from a man in his forties or fifties with active or convalescent COVID-19. Written as DNA, the CDR3 is TGTGCCAGCGCCTTAGGGGGCGCCCTTCACACCTTC. Protein product: CASALGGALHTF.